This T cell receptor (beta chain) comes out of a study of cytomegalovirus exposure and HLA in healthy donors. 13 Jbeta primers and 60 Vbeta primers were used for the PCR. TCRdb's table, derived via immunoSEQ multiplex PCR, lists solely in-frame clones and lacks some. The table has 95,000 to 110,000 clones, 81% seen once; the top ten hold around 2.4%. The germline V and J ends were trimmed by 4 bases and 12 bases, with 23 bases remaining between them. The CDR3 loop spans 15 amino acids. Per germline, CDR1 SGHRS and CDR2 YFSETQ. The study's findings and limits: In a later analysis, common viral pathogens appeared linked to several of the most significant clusters.

This clone was seen only once. Its target is not known. V gene TRBV5-1 combines with J gene TRBJ2-1; possible D gene TRBD1, 7 bases. Sequenced: PBMCs. The clonotype originates from a man aged 30 to 39 in good health and CMV-seronegative. The CDR3 sequence: CASSPQGGGGVGQFF. For the CDR3, the DNA is TGCGCCAGCAGCCCCCAAGGAGGGGGCGGGGTTGGGCAGTTCTTC.